One sample yielded the 10 T cell receptor beta chains listed below, sequenced in a study of blood T cell repertoires in COVID-19. The table came from immunoSEQ multiplex PCR; TCRdb's copy has only in-frame clones and leaves some out. The table has over 250,000 clones, around 90% seen once. Sequencing was performed on PBMCs or T cells enriched from blood (not recorded which). All receptors come from a woman aged 60 to 75 in a cohort exposed to, infected with or recovered from COVID-19 (not recorded which).

This chain joins TRBV29-1 and TRBJ2-3; D is possibly TRBD2 (6 bases). There are 17 residues in the CDR3. V was pared by 4 bases and J by 0 bases, with 20 bases between. Germline V gene data show CDR1 as SQVTM and CDR2 as ANQGSEA. CDR3 region: CSVVGLTGAPSTDTQYF. The CDR3 DNA is TGCAGCGTTGTGGGGTTGACGGGAGCACCTAGCACAGATACGCAGTATTTT.

The rearrangement links TRBV7-8 to TRBJ1-1; D ambiguous. Germline V gives CDR1 SGHVS, CDR2 FQNEAQ. The CDR3 totals 13 residues. V was pared by 5 bases and J by 0 bases, with 7 bases between. In nucleotides, the CDR3 is TGTGCCAGCAGCCCTCAGATGAACACTGAAGCTTTCTTT. Translated, it gives CASSPQMNTEAFF. Variable domain in full (rest from reference TRBV7-8 and TRBJ1-1): GAGVSQSPRYKVAKRGQDVALRCDPISGHVSLFWYQQALGQGPEFLTYFQNEAQLDKSGLPSDRFFAERPEGSVSTLKIQRTQQEDSAVYLCASSPQMNTEAFFGQGTRLTVV.

V is TRBV1 and J is TRBJ1-5; the table calls TRBD1, which could not be checked here. TRBV1 is labeled a pseudogene. The CDR3 length is 13 residues. DNA for the CDR3: TGCACCAGCAGCCAGCAGGGAAATCAGCCCCAGCATTTT. Protein: CTSSQQGNQPQHF.

V and J are TRBV12-3 or TRBV12-4 and TRBJ2-5; the match to TRBD1 covers 7 bases. The CDR3 contains 11 residues. Trimming took 7 bases from V and 5 from J; bases not matched to a gene: 1. In DNA form, the CDR3 reads TGTGCCAGCATAGGGGGCGAGACCCAGTACTTC. Amino acids: CASIGGETQYF.

The gene calls are TRBV9 and TRBJ2-1; D is ambiguous. Germline V lookup: CDR1 SGDLS, CDR2 YYNGEE. This CDR3 spans 16 amino acids. V was pared by 5 bases and J by 0 bases, with 15 bases between. The CDR3 DNA follows: TGTGCCAGCAGACAACTCGCAGGTAGCTCCTACAATGAGCAGTTCTTC. Protein: CASRQLAGSSYNEQFF.

In this sample, this clone turned up once. This chain's CDR3 is CASSPTGSTDTQYF. DNA for the CDR3: TGTGCCAGCAGCCCGACGGGAAGCACAGATACGCAGTATTTT. The gene calls are TRBV7-3 and TRBJ2-3; perhaps TRBD2 as D (5 bases). Germline CDR1 reads SGHTA; CDR2 reads FQGTGA. V was shortened by 5 bases and J by 0 bases, with 9 bases between the two germline ends. This CDR3 has 14 residues.

The chain combines TRBV6-5 with TRBJ1-1; TRBD1 is a possible D gene (6 bases). From germline, CDR1 is MNHEY and CDR2 SVGAGI. The CDR3 sequence is 12 residues long. The V and J ends lost 6 bases and 11 bases respectively, with 16 bases between them. The CDR3 region has the DNA TGTGCCAGCAGGGCAATCGGGGGGGCTGCTTTCTTT. Its protein product is CASRAIGGAAFF.

The CDR3 loop reads CASSQQTGASPLHF. In DNA, the CDR3 is TGCGCCAGCAGCCAGCAGACAGGGGCTTCACCCCTCCACTTT. The V call is TRBV4-1, the J call TRBJ1-6, with 8 bases aligning to TRBD1. The CDR3 sequence is 14 residues long. Germline V gene data show CDR1 as MGHRA and CDR2 as YSYEKL. With 3 bases clipped from V and 9 bases from J, the junction kept 4 bases outside the gene matches.

The CDR3 spells CASSLPGDKRGDTQYF. CDR3 nucleotides: TGTGCCAGCAGTTTACCCGGGGACAAGAGGGGAGATACGCAGTATTTT. The J gene is TRBJ2-3, the V gene TRBV27; maybe TRBD1 (6 bases). Germline V lookup: CDR1 MNHEY, CDR2 SMNVEV (reference sequence). The CDR3 runs 16 residues. Trimming took 2 bases from V and 5 from J, leaving 17 bases between them.

This chain links TRBV11-3 with TRBJ1-5, with a possible D match to TRBD1 (6 bases). The ends were cut back, 1 base at V and 7 bases at J, with 11 bases in the middle. Germline CDR1 SGHNT, CDR2 YENEEA. The CDR3 loop spans 14 amino acids. The CDR3 protein is CASSLGPGEQPQHF. CDR3 nucleotide sequence: TGTGCCAGCAGCTTAGGGCCAGGGGAGCAGCCCCAGCATTTT. The complete variable domain, with remaining parts taken from reference TRBV11-3 and TRBJ1-5, reads EAGVVQSPRYKIIEKKQPVAFWCNPISGHNTLYWYLQNLGQGPELLIRYENEEAVDDSQLPKDRFSAERLKGVDSTLKIQPAELGDSAVYLCASSLGPGEQPQHFGDGTRLSIL.